The 14 T cell receptor beta chains below all came from one sample that was sequenced in a study of T cell responses to AZD1222 COVID-19 vaccine. Using immunoSEQ multiplex PCR, the repertoire was profiled, and TCRdb retains in-frame clones only, with some absent. The sample records around 160,000 clones, around nine tenths being singletons. The material was peripheral blood, obtained on day 0 of AZD1222 vaccination. The source of these receptors is an adult in good health.

This chain connects TRBV6-5 to TRBJ2-7, with D maybe TRBD2 (6 bases). The CDR3 runs 14 residues. The ends were cut back, 7 bases at V and 3 bases at J, with 16 bases in the middle. Germline CDR1 is MNHEY and CDR2 is SVGAGI. The CDR3 DNA sequence: TGTGCCAGCACTGTATCAATCGGGAGCTACGAGCAGTACTTC. This gives the protein CASTVSIGSYEQYF.

The chain uses TRBV11-3 and TRBJ2-2; D assignment may be TRBD1 or TRBD2 (5 bases each). The germline V and J ends were trimmed by 4 bases and 1 base, with 13 bases remaining between them. In germline, CDR1 is SGHNT, CDR2 YENEEA. CDR3 size: 16 residues. CDR3 region: CASSSSGTVNTGELFF. In nucleotides, the CDR3 is TGTGCCAGCAGCTCTTCCGGGACGGTGAACACCGGGGAGCTGTTTTTT. The whole variable domain, remainder taken from reference TRBV11-3 and TRBJ2-2, is EAGVVQSPRYKIIEKKQPVAFWCNPISGHNTLYWYLQNLGQGPELLIRYENEEAVDDSQLPKDRFSAERLKGVDSTLKIQPAELGDSAVYLCASSSSGTVNTGELFFGEGSRLTVL.

J is TRBJ2-1 and V is TRBV5-1; 9 bases are shared with TRBD1. The CDR3 sequence is 15 residues long. CDR1 and CDR2 from the germline V gene are SGHRS and YFSETQ. J lost 4 bases, V lost 2 bases, and 4 bases had no gene match. In DNA, the CDR3 is TGCGCCAGCAGCTTTCCGGGACAGGGTTACAATGAGCAGTTCTTC. Translated: CASSFPGQGYNEQFF.

The rearrangement uses TRBV27 and TRBJ2-7; 9 positions agree with TRBD1. CDR3 size: 14 residues. Germline loops: CDR1 MNHEY, CDR2 SMNVEV (reference sequence). V shed 3 bases and J 3 bases; nucleotides not matched to a gene: 3. The CDR3 nucleotides read TGTGCCAGCAGTTTTTTGGGACAGGGCTACGAGCAGTACTTC. Its translation is CASSFLGQGYEQYF.

This rearrangement joins TRBV6-2 or TRBV6-3 to TRBJ1-5; possible D gene TRBD1, 6 bases. The germline gives CDR1 MNHEY, CDR2 SVGEGT. This CDR3 contains 15 residues. V dropped 0 bases and J dropped 7 bases, with 13 bases sitting between them. The CDR3 coding sequence is TGTGCCAGCAGTTACTCCTACTGGGACACCCAGCCCCAGCATTTT. It encodes CASSYSYWDTQPQHF.

The chain has TRBV4-2 and TRBJ1-1; the match to TRBD1 covers 7 bases. With V trimmed by 4 bases and J by 5 bases, 10 bases remained unmatched. This CDR3 has 15 amino acids. Germline V gene data show CDR1 as LGHNA and CDR2 as YNFKEQ. The CDR3 loop reads CASSPPGGIGTEAFF. The CDR3 bases are TGTGCCAGCAGCCCTCCAGGGGGGATTGGTACTGAAGCTTTCTTT.

The chain links TRBV7-2 to TRBJ2-5; D gene uncertain. V was cut by 2 bases and J by 2 bases, with 12 bases left in between. The germline V gene has CDR1 SGHTA and CDR2 FQGNSA. The CDR3 spans 15 residues. The CDR3 region is CASSLSGNTQETQYF. The CDR3 DNA follows: TGTGCCAGCAGCTTATCAGGAAACACTCAAGAGACCCAGTACTTC.

In this sample, this clone turned up once. The rearrangement uses TRBV28 and TRBJ2-1, with D possibly TRBD2 on 6 matching bases. V gave up 5 bases and J gave up 16 bases, with 27 bases separating them. The CDR3 sequence is 15 residues long. Germline assignment: CDR1 MDHEN and CDR2 SYDVKM. This CDR3 reads CASSRRDEIDTKAFF. CDR3 sequence (DNA): TGTGCCAGCAGTCGGAGGGACGAAATTGACACGAAAGCATTCTTC. Drawing the rest from reference TRBV28 and TRBJ2-1, the complete variable domain is DVKVTQSSRYLVKRTGEKVFLECVQDMDHENMFWYRQDPGLGLRLIYFSYDVKMKEKGDIPEGYSVSREKKERFSLILESASTNQTSMYLCASSRRDEIDTKAFFGPGTRLTVL.

The V call is TRBV10-2, the J call TRBJ2-5; D assignment may be TRBD1 or TRBD2 (5 bases each). Germline CDR1 WSHSY, CDR2 SAAADI. There are 15 residues in the CDR3. V was pared by 2 bases and J by 1 base, with 11 bases between. CDR3 sequence reads: CASSEPGTIQETQYF. The CDR3 bases are TGCGCCAGCAGTGAGCCGGGGACGATCCAAGAGACCCAGTACTTC.

The chain is built from TRBV11-3 and TRBJ1-2; weak D call: TRBD1 (5 bases). Trimming took 1 base from V and 1 from J, leaving 19 bases between them. Germline V gene sequence: CDR1 SGHNT, CDR2 YENEEA. This CDR3 is 18 amino acids long. In nucleotides, the CDR3 is TGTGCCAGCAGCTTAGCGGGCAGGGCCCCATCTGTTAACTATGGCTACACCTTC. The encoded protein is CASSLAGRAPSVNYGYTF.

The chain uses TRBV6-5 and TRBJ1-2; D might be TRBD1 (5 bases). From germline, CDR1 is MNHEY and CDR2 SVGAGI. The ends were cut back, 6 bases at V and 2 bases at J, with 13 bases in the middle. The length of the CDR3 is 14 residues. The CDR3: CASSYDSRNYGYTF. CDR3 coding DNA: TGTGCCAGCAGCTATGACAGTCGAAACTATGGCTACACCTTC.

The chain recombines TRBV5-1 with TRBJ2-3, with 7 bases that match TRBD1. The germline gives CDR1 SGHRS, CDR2 YFSETQ. With 4 bases clipped from V and 0 bases from J, the junction kept 5 bases outside the gene matches. The CDR3 spans 15 residues. CDR3 amino acids: CASSKGQISTDTQYF. The CDR3 DNA is TGCGCCAGCAGCAAGGGACAGATTAGCACAGATACGCAGTATTTT.

The chain carries TRBV18 and TRBJ1-1; maybe TRBD1 (5 bases). This CDR3 contains 17 residues. Per germline, CDR1 KGHSH and CDR2 LQKENI. Deletions cut 1 base from V and 6 bases from J, with 21 bases between. The CDR3 DNA reads as TGTGCCAGCTCACCACAAGATGCAGGGATTGTTGGATCTGAAGCTTTCTTT. It specifies CASSPQDAGIVGSEAFF.

The genes are TRBV3-1 (or the pseudogene TRBV3-2) and TRBJ2-7; TRBD2 aligns across 14 bases. CDR3 size: 17 residues. With 4 bases clipped from V and 0 bases from J, the junction kept 5 bases outside the gene matches. Germline lookup yields CDR1 LGHDT and CDR2 YNNKEL (reference sequence). The CDR3 sequence: CASSRTSGRLLSYEQYF. In DNA form, the CDR3 reads TGTGCCAGCAGCCGGACTAGCGGGAGGCTGCTCTCCTACGAGCAGTACTTC.